These T cell receptor beta chains were read from a single sample in a study of blood T cell repertoires in COVID-19. Assay: immunoSEQ multiplex PCR; the TCRdb copy retains only in-frame clones and omits some. This sample has over 35,000 clones, with roughly 85% found just once. Material for sequencing was peripheral blood. Every receptor here comes from a woman aged 80 or over with COVID-19, enrolled during active disease. CDR3s include the opening cysteine and the closing phenylalanine or tryptophan. Fields, in order: J gene, D gene, clone size, V gene, CDR3 DNA, CDR3 protein. The D gene is left open where the match is weak. Clone size appears in some rows only: once, few, many, or a class for an expanded clone.

j_call: TRBJ2-5
d_call: TRBD2
clone_size: .
v_call: TRBV18
cdr3_nt: TGTGCCAGCTCACTCGGACTAGCAGAGACCCAGTACTTC
cdr3_aa: CASSLGLAETQYF

j_call: TRBJ2-1
d_call: TRBD2
clone_size: .
v_call: TRBV7-3
cdr3_nt: TGTGCCAGCAGCCACTCGCGGGCTAGCGGGAGTACTAATGAGCAGTTCTTC
cdr3_aa: CASSHSRASGSTNEQFF

j_call: TRBJ2-2
d_call: TRBD2
clone_size: .
v_call: TRBV5-4
cdr3_nt: TGTGCCAGCAGCCTCCAGGGAGGGACCGGGGAGCTGTTTTTT
cdr3_aa: CASSLQGGTGELFF

j_call: TRBJ1-1
d_call: .
clone_size: once
v_call: TRBV12-5
cdr3_nt: TGTGCTAGTGGTTTGGTACGAACCGAGGCTTTCTTT
cdr3_aa: CASGLVRTEAFF

j_call: TRBJ2-2
d_call: TRBD1
clone_size: .
v_call: TRBV7-2
cdr3_nt: TGTGCCAGCAGCTTAACAGGGGGCAAGCACACCGGGGAGCTGTTTTTT
cdr3_aa: CASSLTGGKHTGELFF

j_call: TRBJ1-1
d_call: .
clone_size: once
v_call: TRBV27
cdr3_nt: TGTGCCAGCGGTGTTAGGAACACTGAAGCTTTCTTT
cdr3_aa: CASGVRNTEAFF

j_call: TRBJ2-2
d_call: .
clone_size: .
v_call: TRBV19
cdr3_nt: TGTGCCAGTAGCCCGGGACTCGGAACCGGGGAGCTGTTTTTT
cdr3_aa: CASSPGLGTGELFF

j_call: TRBJ1-2
d_call: TRBD1
clone_size: .
v_call: TRBV9
cdr3_nt: TGTGCCAGCAGCGTAGCGCCAGGGGGTAACTATGGCTACACCTTC
cdr3_aa: CASSVAPGGNYGYTF

j_call: TRBJ1-3
d_call: .
clone_size: .
v_call: TRBV11-2
cdr3_nt: TGTGCCAGCATGGAAGGAGCGGGCTCTGGAAACACCATATATTTT
cdr3_aa: CASMEGAGSGNTIYF

j_call: TRBJ1-6
d_call: TRBD1
clone_size: few
v_call: TRBV19
cdr3_nt: TGTGCCAGTACCATGACAGGGGGCTTGAATTCACCCCTCCACTTT
cdr3_aa: CASTMTGGLNSPLHF

j_call: TRBJ1-5
d_call: .
clone_size: .
v_call: TRBV6-2/TRBV6-3
cdr3_nt: TGTGCCAGCAGCCCGGGAGGGGGACACAGCAATCAGCCCCAGCATTTT
cdr3_aa: CASSPGGGHSNQPQHF

j_call: TRBJ2-1
d_call: TRBD1
clone_size: .
v_call: TRBV12-3/TRBV12-4
cdr3_nt: TGTGCCAGTGGACAGGGGGCCGGTAATGAGCAGTTCTTC
cdr3_aa: CASGQGAGNEQFF

j_call: TRBJ1-1
d_call: .
clone_size: .
v_call: TRBV10-3
cdr3_nt: TGTGCCATCAGTTCCTTGTCCAACACTGAAGCTTTCTTT
cdr3_aa: CAISSLSNTEAFF

j_call: TRBJ1-1
d_call: TRBD1
clone_size: few
v_call: TRBV6-2/TRBV6-3
cdr3_nt: TGTGCCAGCAGTTACACCCCTAGGACAGGGCGAACTGAAGCTTTCTTT
cdr3_aa: CASSYTPRTGRTEAFF

j_call: TRBJ2-1
d_call: .
clone_size: .
v_call: TRBV11-2
cdr3_nt: TGTGCCAGCAGCCCAAATGAGGTCCTCTTC
cdr3_aa: CASSPNEVLF

j_call: TRBJ1-1
d_call: .
clone_size: .
v_call: TRBV27
cdr3_nt: TGTGCCAGCAGGCGCGGGGGCTGGAACACTGAAGCTTTCTTT
cdr3_aa: CASRRGGWNTEAFF

j_call: TRBJ1-2
d_call: .
clone_size: .
v_call: TRBV24-1
cdr3_nt: TGTGCCACCAGTGACTCCGGAGACTATGGCTACACCTTC
cdr3_aa: CATSDSGDYGYTF

j_call: TRBJ1-1
d_call: .
clone_size: .
v_call: TRBV5-1
cdr3_nt: TGCGCCAGCAGCCCAGGGTCTGCCACTGAAGCTTTCTTT
cdr3_aa: CASSPGSATEAFF

j_call: TRBJ1-1
d_call: .
clone_size: .
v_call: TRBV19
cdr3_nt: TGTGCCAGTAGGGAGAGACCTCTGAACACTGAAGCTTTCTTT
cdr3_aa: CASRERPLNTEAFF

j_call: TRBJ1-1
d_call: .
clone_size: .
v_call: TRBV20-1
cdr3_nt: TGCAGTGCTAGAGGGAGCACTGAAGCTTTCTTT
cdr3_aa: CSARGSTEAFF

j_call: TRBJ2-7
d_call: TRBD2
clone_size: .
v_call: TRBV14
cdr3_nt: TGTGCCAGCAGCCGGACTAGCGGGGGCTACGAGCAGTACTTC
cdr3_aa: CASSRTSGGYEQYF

j_call: TRBJ2-1
d_call: .
clone_size: .
v_call: TRBV4-3
cdr3_nt: TGCGCCAGCAGCCGGGAACAGGGAAATGAGCAGTTCTTC
cdr3_aa: CASSREQGNEQFF

j_call: TRBJ1-4
d_call: .
clone_size: .
v_call: TRBV7-2
cdr3_nt: TGTGCCAGCAGCCCAGAACCGACAGTAACTAATGAAAAACTGTTTTTT
cdr3_aa: CASSPEPTVTNEKLFF

j_call: TRBJ2-4
d_call: TRBD1
clone_size: .
v_call: TRBV3-1/TRBV3-2
cdr3_nt: TGTGCCAGCAGCCATGTCTCCGGGACAGAGAAAAACATTCAGTACTTC
cdr3_aa: CASSHVSGTEKNIQYF

j_call: TRBJ2-5
d_call: TRBD1
clone_size: .
v_call: TRBV9
cdr3_nt: TGTGCCAGCAGCGTAGGAACCAGGGGGGAGACCCAGTACTTC
cdr3_aa: CASSVGTRGETQYF

j_call: TRBJ2-5
d_call: TRBD2
clone_size: .
v_call: TRBV6-2/TRBV6-3
cdr3_nt: TGTGCCAGCAGCCCCTGGACTAGCGGGAGTGAGACCCAGTACTTC
cdr3_aa: CASSPWTSGSETQYF

j_call: TRBJ1-1
d_call: .
clone_size: .
v_call: TRBV27
cdr3_nt: TGTGCCAGCAGTTTATCCCGGGGTAGGGAGGCTTTCTTT
cdr3_aa: CASSLSRGREAFF

j_call: TRBJ1-1
d_call: .
clone_size: .
v_call: TRBV20-1
cdr3_nt: TGCAGTGCTAGTCCCAGGACGAGGGACACTGAAGCTTTCTTT
cdr3_aa: CSASPRTRDTEAFF

j_call: TRBJ2-7
d_call: TRBD2
clone_size: few
v_call: TRBV7-3
cdr3_nt: TGTGCCAGCAGCTTAGGGAGCGGGATGGGCGACGAGCAGTACTTC
cdr3_aa: CASSLGSGMGDEQYF

j_call: TRBJ2-7
d_call: TRBD1
clone_size: .
v_call: TRBV7-2
cdr3_nt: TGTGCCAGCAGCCTAACAGGGGCCACCTACGAGCAGTACTTC
cdr3_aa: CASSLTGATYEQYF

j_call: TRBJ1-2
d_call: TRBD1
clone_size: .
v_call: TRBV19
cdr3_nt: TGTGCCAGTTGCCAGGGGGGAGAATATGGCTACACCTTC
cdr3_aa: CASCQGGEYGYTF

j_call: TRBJ1-4
d_call: .
clone_size: .
v_call: TRBV7-2
cdr3_nt: TGTGCCAGCAGTTCCCGGGGAGCCGGTGAAAAACTGTTTTTT
cdr3_aa: CASSSRGAGEKLFF

j_call: TRBJ2-3
d_call: .
clone_size: .
v_call: TRBV6-2/TRBV6-3
cdr3_nt: TGTGCCAGCAGTTACTCGAGGTGGATGGATACGCAGTATTTT
cdr3_aa: CASSYSRWMDTQYF

j_call: TRBJ2-3
d_call: TRBD2
clone_size: .
v_call: TRBV3-1/TRBV3-2
cdr3_nt: TGTGCCAGCACTCTTAGCGGGGCCACAGATACGCAGTATTTT
cdr3_aa: CASTLSGATDTQYF

j_call: TRBJ2-7
d_call: TRBD2
clone_size: .
v_call: TRBV6-1
cdr3_nt: TGTGCCAGCAGTGAGGGAGCGGGAGAGACCTACGAGCAGTACTTC
cdr3_aa: CASSEGAGETYEQYF

j_call: TRBJ1-1
d_call: .
clone_size: .
v_call: TRBV6-6
cdr3_nt: TGTGCCAGCAGTTACCCACAGGGGAACACTGAAGCTTTCTTT
cdr3_aa: CASSYPQGNTEAFF

j_call: TRBJ2-5
d_call: TRBD2
clone_size: .
v_call: TRBV18
cdr3_nt: TGTGCCAGCTCCCCCTCCCGGGGGGTTCAAGAGACCCAGTACTTC
cdr3_aa: CASSPSRGVQETQYF

j_call: TRBJ2-2
d_call: .
clone_size: .
v_call: TRBV7-2
cdr3_nt: TGTGCCAGCAGCTTCGAGCACACCGGGGAGCTGTTTTTT
cdr3_aa: CASSFEHTGELFF

j_call: TRBJ2-3
d_call: TRBD2
clone_size: .
v_call: TRBV10-3
cdr3_nt: TGTGCCATCAGTGAGGGGACTAGCGGGAGCACAGATACGCAGTATTTT
cdr3_aa: CAISEGTSGSTDTQYF

j_call: TRBJ1-2
d_call: TRBD1
clone_size: .
v_call: TRBV6-4
cdr3_nt: TGTGCCAGCAGTGAGTCCCACAGGGGAGATGGCTACACCTTC
cdr3_aa: CASSESHRGDGYTF

j_call: TRBJ1-5
d_call: .
clone_size: .
v_call: TRBV19
cdr3_nt: TGTGCCAGTAGCCTCAGGGTGACTCAGCCCCAGCATTTT
cdr3_aa: CASSLRVTQPQHF

j_call: TRBJ1-6
d_call: .
clone_size: once
v_call: TRBV7-2
cdr3_nt: TGTGCCAGCAGCTTAGGGGCAGCCCTCTCCTATAATTCACCCCTCCACTTT
cdr3_aa: CASSLGAALSYNSPLHF

j_call: TRBJ1-2
d_call: .
clone_size: few
v_call: TRBV19
cdr3_nt: TGTGCCAGTTCTCGGGGAGGGGCTGAGACCTATGGCTACACCTTC
cdr3_aa: CASSRGGAETYGYTF

j_call: TRBJ2-3
d_call: TRBD2
clone_size: .
v_call: TRBV7-9
cdr3_nt: TGTGCCAGCGCCCGGGGGGGCACAGATACGCAGTATTTT
cdr3_aa: CASARGGTDTQYF

j_call: TRBJ2-7
d_call: .
clone_size: .
v_call: TRBV6-6
cdr3_nt: TGTGCCAGCAGTTACGGAGGCGGTTTCTCCTACGAGCAGTACTTC
cdr3_aa: CASSYGGGFSYEQYF

j_call: TRBJ2-3
d_call: .
clone_size: .
v_call: TRBV4-1
cdr3_nt: TGCGCCAGCAGCCAGCCCACGGGATTTCTGCCCACAGATACGCAGTATTTT
cdr3_aa: CASSQPTGFLPTDTQYF

j_call: TRBJ1-2
d_call: TRBD1
clone_size: few
v_call: TRBV4-1
cdr3_nt: TGCGCCAGCAGTGACAGGGGGCGTACTAAAGGGGATGGCTACACCTTC
cdr3_aa: CASSDRGRTKGDGYTF

j_call: TRBJ1-2
d_call: .
clone_size: .
v_call: TRBV12-3/TRBV12-4
cdr3_nt: TGTGCCAGCAGTATCTACTATGGCTACACCTTC
cdr3_aa: CASSIYYGYTF

j_call: TRBJ2-5
d_call: TRBD2
clone_size: .
v_call: TRBV7-2
cdr3_nt: TGTGCCAGCAGCTTAGGCCCTGGAGCGGGGGCTGAGACCCAGTACTTC
cdr3_aa: CASSLGPGAGAETQYF

j_call: TRBJ2-7
d_call: .
clone_size: .
v_call: TRBV6-4
cdr3_nt: TGTGCCAGCAGTGACGCTAACTCCTACGAGCAGTACTTC
cdr3_aa: CASSDANSYEQYF

j_call: TRBJ2-6
d_call: .
clone_size: few
v_call: TRBV4-3
cdr3_nt: TGCGCCAGCAGCCAAGAGATGGGGGCCGGGGCCAACGTCCTGACTTTC
cdr3_aa: CASSQEMGAGANVLTF

j_call: TRBJ1-2
d_call: .
clone_size: .
v_call: TRBV9
cdr3_nt: TGTGCCAGCAGCAAATCTCCGGGGGGCTACACCTTC
cdr3_aa: CASSKSPGGYTF

j_call: TRBJ2-1
d_call: .
clone_size: .
v_call: TRBV24-1
cdr3_nt: TGTGCCACCAGTGATGCGATTAGCTCCTACAATGAGCAGTTCTTC
cdr3_aa: CATSDAISSYNEQFF

j_call: TRBJ2-2
d_call: TRBD1
clone_size: .
v_call: TRBV9
cdr3_nt: TGTGCCAGCAGCGTAGAGGGGGCGGAGATGGTGGAGCTGTTTTTT
cdr3_aa: CASSVEGAEMVELFF

j_call: TRBJ2-1
d_call: .
clone_size: .
v_call: TRBV19
cdr3_nt: TGTGCCAGTAGTGTTGACAGGCCGAGCTCCTACAATGAGCAGTTCTTC
cdr3_aa: CASSVDRPSSYNEQFF

j_call: TRBJ2-3
d_call: TRBD2
clone_size: .
v_call: TRBV7-3
cdr3_nt: TGTGCCAGCAGCTTGGGGGGACTAGCGGGCACAGATACGCAGTATTTT
cdr3_aa: CASSLGGLAGTDTQYF

j_call: TRBJ2-7
d_call: TRBD1
clone_size: .
v_call: TRBV20-1
cdr3_nt: TGCAGTGCTAGTCCTCACCGGGACAGGGGACACGAGCAGTACTTC
cdr3_aa: CSASPHRDRGHEQYF

j_call: TRBJ1-1
d_call: .
clone_size: .
v_call: TRBV29-1
cdr3_nt: TGCAGCGTTGACGGTCCTGAAGCTTTCTTT
cdr3_aa: CSVDGPEAFF

j_call: TRBJ2-1
d_call: TRBD1
clone_size: .
v_call: TRBV3-1/TRBV3-2
cdr3_nt: TGTGCCAGCAGCCCCCGGGACAGGGGCAGGGATGAGCAGTTCTTC
cdr3_aa: CASSPRDRGRDEQFF